The clone carrying this T cell receptor (beta chain) came up a few times. TCRdb re-called the 5' RACE reads with MiXCR, one entry per CDR3 protein. Among tens of thousands of distinct CDR3 sequences, around 6.5% were seen once, and the ten largest hold roughly 2.8%. The CDR3 is made up of 16 amino acids. Per the germline V gene, CDR1 is DFQATT and CDR2 is SNEGSKA (reference sequence). V lost 7 bases and J lost 0; bases outside the gene matches: 9. This sample was taken from a study of early T cells in non-severe SARS-CoV-2 infection. This receptor was taken from an adult who was a healthcare worker with PCR-confirmed SARS-CoV-2 infection or an uninfected control (not recorded which). This specimen was whole blood, taken at baseline. The rearrangement links TRBV20-1 to TRBJ2-3; 11 nucleotides align to TRBD2. CDR3 region: CSGAVAGGHSTDTQYF. CDR3 sequence (DNA): TGCAGTGGGGCGGTAGCGGGGGGGCATAGCACAGATACGCAGTATTTT.